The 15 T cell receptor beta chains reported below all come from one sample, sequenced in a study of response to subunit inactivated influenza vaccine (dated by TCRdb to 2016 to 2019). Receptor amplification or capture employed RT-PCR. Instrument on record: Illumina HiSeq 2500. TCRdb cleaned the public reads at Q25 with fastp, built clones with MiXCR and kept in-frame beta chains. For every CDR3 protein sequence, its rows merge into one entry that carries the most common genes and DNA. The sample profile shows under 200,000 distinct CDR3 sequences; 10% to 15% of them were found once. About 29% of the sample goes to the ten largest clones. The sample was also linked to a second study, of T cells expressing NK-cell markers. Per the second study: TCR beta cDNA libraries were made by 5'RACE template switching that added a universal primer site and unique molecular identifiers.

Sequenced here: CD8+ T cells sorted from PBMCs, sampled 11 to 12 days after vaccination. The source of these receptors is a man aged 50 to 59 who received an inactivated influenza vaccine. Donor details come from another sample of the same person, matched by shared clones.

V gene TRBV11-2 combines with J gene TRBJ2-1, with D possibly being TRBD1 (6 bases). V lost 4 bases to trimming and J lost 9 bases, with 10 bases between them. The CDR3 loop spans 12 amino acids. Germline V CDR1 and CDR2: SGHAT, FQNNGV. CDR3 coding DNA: TGTGCCAGCAGCTCAGGGGTGGTTGAGCAGTTCTTC. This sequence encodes CASSSGVVEQFF.

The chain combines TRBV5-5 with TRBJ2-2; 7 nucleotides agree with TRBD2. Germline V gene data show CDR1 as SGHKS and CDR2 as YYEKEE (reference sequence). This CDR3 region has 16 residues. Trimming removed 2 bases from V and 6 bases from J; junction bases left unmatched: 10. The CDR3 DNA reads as TGTGCCAGCAGCTTTGGGTGGCGGGGGATCGCCGGGGAGCTGTTTTTT. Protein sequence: CASSFGWRGIAGELFF.

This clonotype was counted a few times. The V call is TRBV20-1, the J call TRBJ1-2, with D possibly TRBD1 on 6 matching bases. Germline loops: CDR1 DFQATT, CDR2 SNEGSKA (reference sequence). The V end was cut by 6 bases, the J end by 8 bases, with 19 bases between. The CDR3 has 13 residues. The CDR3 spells CSAWGAGPGGYTF. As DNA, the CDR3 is TGCAGTGCCTGGGGGGCCGGTCCGGGGGGCTACACCTTC.

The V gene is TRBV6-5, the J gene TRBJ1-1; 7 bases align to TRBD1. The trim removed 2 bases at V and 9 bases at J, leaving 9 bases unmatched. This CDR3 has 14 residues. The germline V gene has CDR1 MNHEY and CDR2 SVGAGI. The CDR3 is CASSYALEGAQAFF. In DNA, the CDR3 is TGTGCCAGCAGTTACGCCTTAGAGGGGGCACAAGCTTTCTTT.

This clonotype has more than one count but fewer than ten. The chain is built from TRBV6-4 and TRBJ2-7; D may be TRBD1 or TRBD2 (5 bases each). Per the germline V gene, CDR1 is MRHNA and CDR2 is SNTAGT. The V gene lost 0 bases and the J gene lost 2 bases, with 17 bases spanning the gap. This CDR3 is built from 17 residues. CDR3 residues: CASSDSVEGTTTYEQYF. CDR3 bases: TGTGCCAGCAGTGACTCGGTTGAGGGGACCACGACCTACGAGCAGTACTTC.

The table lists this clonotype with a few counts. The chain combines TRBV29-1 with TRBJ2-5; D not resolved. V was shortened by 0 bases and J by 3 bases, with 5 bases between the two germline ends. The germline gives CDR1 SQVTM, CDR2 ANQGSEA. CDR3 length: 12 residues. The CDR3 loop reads CSVEDREETQYF. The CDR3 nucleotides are TGCAGCGTTGAAGACAGAGAAGAGACCCAGTACTTC.

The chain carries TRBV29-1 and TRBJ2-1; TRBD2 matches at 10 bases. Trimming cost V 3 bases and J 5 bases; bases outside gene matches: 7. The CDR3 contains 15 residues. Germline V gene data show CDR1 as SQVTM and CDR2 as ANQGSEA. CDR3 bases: TGCAGCGTTGAGGAGGGGACTAGCGCCCACAATGAGCAGTTCTTC. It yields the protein CSVEEGTSAHNEQFF.

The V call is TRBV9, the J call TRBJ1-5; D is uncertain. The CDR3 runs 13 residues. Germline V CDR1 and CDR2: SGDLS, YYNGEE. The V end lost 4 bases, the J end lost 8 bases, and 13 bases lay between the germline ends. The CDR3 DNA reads TGTGCCAGCAGCACGTTTCCGACGGAGCCCCAGCATTTT. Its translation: CASSTFPTEPQHF.

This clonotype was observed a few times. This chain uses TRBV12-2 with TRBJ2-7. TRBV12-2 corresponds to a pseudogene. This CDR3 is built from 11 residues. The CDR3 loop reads CASRFTYEQYF. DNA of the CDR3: TGTGCAAGTCGCTTTACCTACGAGCAGTACTTC.

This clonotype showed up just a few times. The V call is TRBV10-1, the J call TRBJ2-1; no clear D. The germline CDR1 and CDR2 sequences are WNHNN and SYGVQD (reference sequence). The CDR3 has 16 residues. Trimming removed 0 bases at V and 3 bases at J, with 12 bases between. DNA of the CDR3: TGCGCCAGCAGTGAGTCGCAGTCCCCAATCTACAATGAGCAGTTCTTC. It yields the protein CASSESQSPIYNEQFF.

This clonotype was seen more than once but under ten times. CDR3 protein: CAISEVQAGDSGANVLTF. The CDR3 DNA is TGTGCCATCAGTGAGGTACAGGCCGGCGACTCTGGGGCCAACGTCCTGACTTTC. The rearrangement joins TRBV10-3 to TRBJ2-6; possible D gene TRBD1, 5 bases. The ends were cut back, 2 bases at V and 0 bases at J, with 14 bases in the middle. Germline V gene lookup returns CDR1 ENHRY and CDR2 SYGVKD. The length of the CDR3 is 18 residues.

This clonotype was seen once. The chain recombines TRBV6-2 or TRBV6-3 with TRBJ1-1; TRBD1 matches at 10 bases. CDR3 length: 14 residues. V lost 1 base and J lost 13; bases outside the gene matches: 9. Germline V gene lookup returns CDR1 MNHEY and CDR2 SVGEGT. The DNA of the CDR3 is TGTGCCAGCAGTTACTGGGGGACAGGGGAAAGCGGTTTCTTT. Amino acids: CASSYWGTGESGFF.

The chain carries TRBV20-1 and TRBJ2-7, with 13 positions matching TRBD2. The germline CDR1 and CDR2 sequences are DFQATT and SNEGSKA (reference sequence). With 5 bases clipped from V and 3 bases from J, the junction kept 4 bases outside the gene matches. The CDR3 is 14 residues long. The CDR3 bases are TGCAGTGCTTACCGACTAGCGGGAGGCTACGAGCAGTACTTC. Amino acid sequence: CSAYRLAGGYEQYF.

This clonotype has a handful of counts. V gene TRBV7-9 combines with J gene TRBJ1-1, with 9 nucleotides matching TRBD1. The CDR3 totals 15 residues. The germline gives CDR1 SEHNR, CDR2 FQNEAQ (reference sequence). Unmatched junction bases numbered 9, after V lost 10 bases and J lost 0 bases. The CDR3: CATRDRDSMNTEAFF. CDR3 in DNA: TGTGCCACCCGGGACAGGGATTCCATGAACACTGAAGCTTTCTTT.

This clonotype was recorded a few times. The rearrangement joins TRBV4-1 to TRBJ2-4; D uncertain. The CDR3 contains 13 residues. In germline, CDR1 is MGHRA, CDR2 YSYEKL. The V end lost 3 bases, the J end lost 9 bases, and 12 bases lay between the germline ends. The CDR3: CASSQPPYSIQYF. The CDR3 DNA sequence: TGCGCCAGCAGCCAGCCCCCCTACAGCATTCAGTACTTC.